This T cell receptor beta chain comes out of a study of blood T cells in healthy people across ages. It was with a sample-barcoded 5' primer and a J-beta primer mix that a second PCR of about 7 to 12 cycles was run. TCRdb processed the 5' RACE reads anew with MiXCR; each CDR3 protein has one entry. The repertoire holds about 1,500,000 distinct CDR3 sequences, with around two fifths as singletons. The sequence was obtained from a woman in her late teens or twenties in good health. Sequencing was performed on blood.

CDR3 bases: TGTGCCAGCAGCCTCTTGGGGGAGGCCGCTGGGACTCAGTACTTC. It yields the protein CASSLLGEAAGTQYF. J is TRBJ2-5 and V is TRBV6-5; D might be TRBD2 (6 bases). Germline assignment: CDR1 MNHEY and CDR2 SVGAGI. The V end lost 6 bases, the J end lost 11 bases, and 25 bases lay between the germline ends. CDR3 length: 15 residues.